Shown below are 9 T cell receptor beta chains from a single sample sequenced in a study of T-cell reconstitution after alpha-beta-depleted transplantation in children. TCRbeta library preparation incorporated unique molecular identifiers. MiXCR, run by TCRdb on the PCR reads, gives a single entry per CDR3 protein. The sample has around 240,000 distinct CDR3 sequences, roughly 8.2% seen once. The specimen comprised PBMCs, mostly from graft donor cells, sampled 180 days after TCRalphabeta/CD19-depleted stem cell transplant. These receptors came from a male patient aged 10-17 years who had a stem cell transplant for acute lymphoblastic leukemia, so the T cells may come from the graft donor.

In this sample, this clonotype turned up many times. The V call is TRBV2, the J call TRBJ2-5; D is unresolved. V was trimmed by 7 bases and J by 0 bases, leaving 3 bases between them. Germline values: CDR1 SNHLY, CDR2 FYNNEI. CDR3 length equals 11 residues. This chain's CDR3 is CASTYQETQYF. The CDR3 DNA reads as TGTGCCAGCACGTACCAAGAGACCCAGTACTTC.

This clonotype was picked up many times. J is TRBJ2-1 and V is TRBV5-1, with D tentatively TRBD1 (5 bases). V was shortened by 2 bases and J by 0 bases, with 6 bases between the two germline ends. This CDR3 is 14 amino acids long. Germline CDR1 and CDR2: SGHRS and YFSETQ. The CDR3 loop reads CASSLQDSYNEQFF. CDR3 DNA sequence: TGCGCCAGCAGCTTACAGGACTCCTACAATGAGCAGTTCTTC.

V gene TRBV20-1 combines with J gene TRBJ2-3; 11 nucleotides match TRBD1. Trimming removed 5 bases from V and 2 bases from J; junction bases left unmatched: 3. Germline V gene data show CDR1 as DFQATT and CDR2 as SNEGSKA (reference sequence). This CDR3 spans 14 amino acids. CDR3 sequence: CSAWDRGSTDTQYF. The CDR3 DNA follows: TGCAGTGCTTGGGACAGGGGGTCCACAGATACGCAGTATTTT.

This clonotype was picked up many times. This rearrangement joins TRBV29-1 to TRBJ1-2, with 9 positions matching TRBD1. CDR3 length: 16 residues. Germline V gives CDR1 SQVTM, CDR2 ANQGSEA. J lost 4 bases, V lost 5 bases, and 14 bases had no gene match. CDR3 DNA: TGCAGCGTTCCACAGGGGGCGCAAGGTGGGATCTATGGCTACACCTTC. Translated: CSVPQGAQGGIYGYTF.

This clonotype was detected many times. The rearrangement links TRBV20-1 to TRBJ2-1; 9 bases fit TRBD1. The CDR3 totals 14 residues. The V gene end was trimmed by 4 bases and the J gene end by 8 bases; junction bases not matched to a gene: 9. Germline CDR1 DFQATT, CDR2 SNEGSKA (reference sequence). The chain's CDR3 is CSAIEIQGAHEQFF. As DNA, the CDR3 is TGCAGTGCTATTGAAATACAGGGGGCACATGAGCAGTTCTTC.

This clonotype was counted many times. The chain links TRBV7-3 to TRBJ2-6, with D perhaps TRBD1 (5 bases). Trimming pared 4 bases from V and 1 base from J, leaving 20 bases between. This CDR3 is 19 amino acids long. Germline V gene sequence: CDR1 SGHTA, CDR2 FQGTGA. CDR3 amino acids: CASSSRRLSTVSGANVLTF. As DNA, the CDR3 is TGTGCCAGCAGCTCCCGTCGGCTCTCGACAGTTTCTGGGGCCAACGTCCTGACTTTC.

This clonotype showed up many times. The chain is built from TRBV7-2 and TRBJ2-1; D gene uncertain. CDR3 length: 13 amino acids. Germline V gene data show CDR1 as SGHTA and CDR2 as FQGNSA. V was pared by 0 bases and J by 8 bases, with 8 bases between. CDR3 in amino acids: CASSLAKGDEQFF. The CDR3 DNA is TGTGCCAGCAGCTTAGCGAAGGGCGATGAGCAGTTCTTC. The variable domain in full, with the rest retrieved from reference TRBV7-2 and TRBJ2-1, is GAGVSQSPSNKVTEKGKDVELRCDPISGHTALYWYRQSLGQGLEFLIYFQGNSAPDKSGLPSDRFSAERTGGSVSTLTIQRTQQEDSAVYLCASSLAKGDEQFFGPGTRLTVL.

Many counts were recorded for this clonotype. V is TRBV6-5 and J is TRBJ1-6; D not certain. The CDR3 is 15 amino acids. Between the trimmed V and J ends, which lost 0 bases and 9 bases, there was a span of 12 bases. Germline values: CDR1 MNHEY, CDR2 SVGAGI. CDR3 sequence reads: CASSYSIRVGSPLHF. Written as DNA, the CDR3 is TGTGCCAGCAGTTACTCGATTAGGGTCGGTTCACCCCTCCACTTT.

This clonotype was detected ten times or more. The chain couples TRBV27 to TRBJ2-5; 10 bases are shared with TRBD2. With V trimmed by 4 bases and J by 5 bases, 7 bases remained unmatched. This CDR3 comprises 15 residues. CDR1 is MNHEY, CDR2 SMNVEV, per germline (reference sequence). CDR3 sequence reads: CASSSGTSAGETQYF. The CDR3 nucleotides read TGTGCCAGCAGTTCCGGGACTAGCGCAGGGGAGACCCAGTACTTC.